The present T cell receptor beta chain was sequenced within a study of T-cell reconstitution after alpha-beta-depleted transplantation in children. This clonotype has at least ten counts. Preparation of the TCRbeta library involved a method that used unique molecular identifiers. TCRdb re-derived calls from the PCR reads in MiXCR, one entry per CDR3 protein. The data contain about 270,000 distinct CDR3 sequences, more than 8% of them seen just once; the ten biggest clones take up about 9.5%. V lost 3 bases and J 0 bases, leaving 17 bases between the germline ends. Germline V gives CDR1 DFQATT, CDR2 SNEGSKA (reference sequence). The CDR3 is 16 residues long.

The TCR originated in a human donor who donated a stem cell graft to a child with SCID. The sample was PBMCs from the stem cell graft donor, taken from the stem cell graft. The chain joins TRBV20-1 to TRBJ1-2; perhaps TRBD1 as D (5 bases). The CDR3 loop reads CSASGSADNPNYGYTF. CDR3 DNA: TGCAGTGCTAGCGGGTCTGCGGACAATCCTAACTATGGCTACACCTTC.